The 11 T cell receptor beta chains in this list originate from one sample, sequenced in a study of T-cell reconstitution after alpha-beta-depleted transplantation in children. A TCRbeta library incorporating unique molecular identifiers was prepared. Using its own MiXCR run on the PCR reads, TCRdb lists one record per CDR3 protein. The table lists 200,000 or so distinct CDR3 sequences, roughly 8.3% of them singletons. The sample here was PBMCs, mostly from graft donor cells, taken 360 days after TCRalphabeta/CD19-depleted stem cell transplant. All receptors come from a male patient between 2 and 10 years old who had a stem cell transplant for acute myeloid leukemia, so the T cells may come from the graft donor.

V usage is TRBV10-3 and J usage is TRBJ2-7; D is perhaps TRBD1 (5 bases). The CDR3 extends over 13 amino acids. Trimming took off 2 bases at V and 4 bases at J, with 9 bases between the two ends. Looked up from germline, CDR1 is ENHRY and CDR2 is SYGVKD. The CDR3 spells CAISERPGYEQYF. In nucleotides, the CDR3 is TGTGCCATCAGTGAGCGGCCAGGGTACGAGCAGTACTTC.

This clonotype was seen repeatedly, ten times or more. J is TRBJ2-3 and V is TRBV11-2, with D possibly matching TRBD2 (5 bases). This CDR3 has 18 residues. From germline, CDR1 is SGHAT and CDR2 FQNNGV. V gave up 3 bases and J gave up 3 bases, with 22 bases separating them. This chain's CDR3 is CASSFLTSTSGWTDTQYF. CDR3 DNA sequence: TGTGCCAGCAGCTTCCTAACATCCACCTCGGGGTGGACAGATACGCAGTATTTT.

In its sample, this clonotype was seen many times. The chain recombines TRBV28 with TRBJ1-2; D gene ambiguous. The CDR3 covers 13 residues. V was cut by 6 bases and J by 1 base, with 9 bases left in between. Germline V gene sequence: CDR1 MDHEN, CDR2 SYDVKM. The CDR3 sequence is CASRPSDNYGYTF. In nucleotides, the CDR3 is TGTGCCAGCAGACCGAGCGATAACTATGGCTACACCTTC.

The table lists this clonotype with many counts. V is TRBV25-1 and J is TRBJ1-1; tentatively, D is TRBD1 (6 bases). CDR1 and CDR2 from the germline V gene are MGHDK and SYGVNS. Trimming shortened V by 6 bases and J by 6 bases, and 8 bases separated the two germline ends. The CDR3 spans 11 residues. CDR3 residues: CASRAGAEAFF. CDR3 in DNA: TGTGCCAGCAGGGCAGGGGCTGAAGCTTTCTTT.

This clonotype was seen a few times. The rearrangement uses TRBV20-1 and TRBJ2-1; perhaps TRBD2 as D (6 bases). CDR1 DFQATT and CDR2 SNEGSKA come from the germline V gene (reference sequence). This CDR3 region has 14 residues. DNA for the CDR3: TGCATGGCGCTCTCTCGGGGAGGCTACAATGAGCAGTTCTTC. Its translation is CMALSRGGYNEQFF.

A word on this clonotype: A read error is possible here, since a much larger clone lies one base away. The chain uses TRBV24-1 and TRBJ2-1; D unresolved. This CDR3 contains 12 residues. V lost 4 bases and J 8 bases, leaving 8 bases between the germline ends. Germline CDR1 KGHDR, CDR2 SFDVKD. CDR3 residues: CATSDKYYEQFF. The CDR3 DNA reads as TGTGCCACCAGTGACAAATACTATGAGCAGTTCTTC.

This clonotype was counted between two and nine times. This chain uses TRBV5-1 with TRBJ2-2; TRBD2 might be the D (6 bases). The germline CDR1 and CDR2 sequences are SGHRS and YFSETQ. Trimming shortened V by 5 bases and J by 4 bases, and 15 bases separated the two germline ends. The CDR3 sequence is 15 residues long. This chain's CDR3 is CASRMSQGGTGELFF. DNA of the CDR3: TGCGCCAGCAGGATGTCCCAGGGAGGCACCGGGGAGCTGTTTTTT.

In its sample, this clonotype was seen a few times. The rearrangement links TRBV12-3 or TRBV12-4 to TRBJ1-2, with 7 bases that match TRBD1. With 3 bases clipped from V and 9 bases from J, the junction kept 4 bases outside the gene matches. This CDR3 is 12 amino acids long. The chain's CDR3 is CASSLNRGRYTF. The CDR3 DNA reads TGTGCCAGCAGTTTGAACAGGGGTCGCTACACCTTC.

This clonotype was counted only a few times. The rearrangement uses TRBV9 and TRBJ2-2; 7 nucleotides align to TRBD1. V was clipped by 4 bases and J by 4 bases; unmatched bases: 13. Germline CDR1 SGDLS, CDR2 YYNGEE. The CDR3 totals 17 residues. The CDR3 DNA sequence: TGTGCCAGCAGCCAACGTCTGGGCAGGGGGTTCACCGGGGAGCTGTTTTTT. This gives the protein CASSQRLGRGFTGELFF. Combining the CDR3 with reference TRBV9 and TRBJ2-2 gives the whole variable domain DSGVTQTPKHLITATGQRVTLRCSPRSGDLSVYWYQQSLDQGLQFLIQYYNGEERAKGNILERFSAQQFPDLHSELNLSSLELGDSALYFCASSQRLGRGFTGELFFGEGSRLTVL.

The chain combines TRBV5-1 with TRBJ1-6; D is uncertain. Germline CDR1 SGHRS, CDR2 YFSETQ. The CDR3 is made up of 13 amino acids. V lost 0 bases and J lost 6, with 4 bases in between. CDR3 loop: CASSLASNSPLHF. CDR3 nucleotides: TGCGCCAGCAGCTTGGCGTCTAATTCACCCCTCCACTTT.

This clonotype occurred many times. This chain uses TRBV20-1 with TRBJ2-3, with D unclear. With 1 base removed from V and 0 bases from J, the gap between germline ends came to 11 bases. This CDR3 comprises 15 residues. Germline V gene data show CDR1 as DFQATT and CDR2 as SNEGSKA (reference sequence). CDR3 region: CSARGWSLSTDTQYF. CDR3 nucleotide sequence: TGCAGTGCTAGAGGTTGGAGTCTGAGCACAGATACGCAGTATTTT.